Here is one T cell receptor beta chain with its context. This sample was taken from a study of technical replicates of blood from a handful of donors. Assay used: immunoSEQ multiplex PCR; TCRdb lists only in-frame clones, some missing. Here the sample spans around 84,000 clones, roughly 98% being singletons. Trimming at V came to 3 bases and at J to 2 bases, leaving 10 bases not matched to a gene. Germline CDR1 is MNHEY and CDR2 is SVGAGI. The CDR3 totals 16 residues. This TCR was sampled from a human donor in good health. The rearrangement joins TRBV6-5 to TRBJ2-7, with TRBD1 matching over 7 bases. Sequenced material: T cells isolated from PBMCs. The CDR3 nucleotides are TGTGCCAGCAGTTATACCGGGACAGTCGACCCCTACGAGCAGTACTTC. Translation: CASSYTGTVDPYEQYF.